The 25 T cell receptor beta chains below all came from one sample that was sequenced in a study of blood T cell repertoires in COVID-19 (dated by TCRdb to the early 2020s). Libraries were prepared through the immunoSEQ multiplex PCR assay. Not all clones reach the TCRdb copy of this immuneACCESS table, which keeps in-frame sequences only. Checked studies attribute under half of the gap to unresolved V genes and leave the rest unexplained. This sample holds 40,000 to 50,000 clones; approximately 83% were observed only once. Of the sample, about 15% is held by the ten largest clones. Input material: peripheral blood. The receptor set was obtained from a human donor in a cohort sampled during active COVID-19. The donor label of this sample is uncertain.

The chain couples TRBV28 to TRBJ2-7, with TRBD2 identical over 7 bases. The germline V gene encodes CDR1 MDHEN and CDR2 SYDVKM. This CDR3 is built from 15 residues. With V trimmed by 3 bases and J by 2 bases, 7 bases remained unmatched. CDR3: CASSFGGDRPYEQYF. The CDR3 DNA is TGTGCCAGCAGTTTTGGGGGGGACCGTCCCTACGAGCAGTACTTC.

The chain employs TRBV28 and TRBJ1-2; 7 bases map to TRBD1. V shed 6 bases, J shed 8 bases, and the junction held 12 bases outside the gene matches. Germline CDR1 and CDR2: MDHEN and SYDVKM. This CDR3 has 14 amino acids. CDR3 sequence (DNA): TGTGCCAGCAGCCTACCCTTGACAGGGTCAGGCTACACCTTC. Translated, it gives CASSLPLTGSGYTF.

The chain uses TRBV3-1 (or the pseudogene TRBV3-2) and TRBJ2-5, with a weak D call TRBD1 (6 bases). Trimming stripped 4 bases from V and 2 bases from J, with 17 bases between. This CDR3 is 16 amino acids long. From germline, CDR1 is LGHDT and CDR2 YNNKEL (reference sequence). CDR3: CASSPWQGIFQETQYF. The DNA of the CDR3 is TGTGCCAGCAGCCCCTGGCAGGGGATCTTTCAAGAGACCCAGTACTTC.

The CDR3 region has the DNA TGTGCCACCAGCCCGACAGGGTTTGGCGGGGAGCTGTTTTTT. Its protein is CATSPTGFGGELFF. The V call is TRBV24-1, the J call TRBJ2-2, with 7 positions matching TRBD1. Germline V lookup: CDR1 KGHDR, CDR2 SFDVKD. The CDR3 runs 14 residues. With V trimmed by 7 bases and J by 7 bases, 8 bases remained unmatched.

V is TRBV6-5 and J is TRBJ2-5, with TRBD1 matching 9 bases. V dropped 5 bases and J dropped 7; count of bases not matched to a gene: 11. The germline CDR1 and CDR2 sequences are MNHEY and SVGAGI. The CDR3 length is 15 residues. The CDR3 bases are TGTGCCAGCAGTCCAATAACAGGGGGCTCGGGGACCCAGTACTTC. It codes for CASSPITGGSGTQYF.

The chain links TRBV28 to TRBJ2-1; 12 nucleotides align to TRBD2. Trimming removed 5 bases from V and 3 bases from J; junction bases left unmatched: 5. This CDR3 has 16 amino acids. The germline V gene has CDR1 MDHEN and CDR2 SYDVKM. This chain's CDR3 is CASSDLAGGIYNEQFF. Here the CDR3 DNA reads TGTGCCAGCAGTGACCTAGCGGGGGGGATCTACAATGAGCAGTTCTTC.

The CDR3 DNA reads TGTGCCAGCAGCCAAGCGGACTCATATGGCTACACCTTC. Its translation is CASSQADSYGYTF. V usage is TRBV3-1 (or the pseudogene TRBV3-2) and J usage is TRBJ1-2; D unclear. V was cut by 1 base and J by 5 bases, with 8 bases left in between. The length of the CDR3 is 13 residues. Germline loops: CDR1 LGHDT, CDR2 YNNKEL (reference sequence).

CDR3 in amino acids: CSVRDTGTDTQYF. Here the CDR3 DNA reads TGCAGCGTTCGGGACACTGGCACAGATACGCAGTATTTT. The chain couples TRBV29-1 to TRBJ2-3; possibly TRBD1 for D (6 bases). V shed 5 bases and J shed 1 base, with 10 bases lying between them. Germline V CDR1 and CDR2: SQVTM, ANQGSEA. The CDR3 consists of 13 residues.

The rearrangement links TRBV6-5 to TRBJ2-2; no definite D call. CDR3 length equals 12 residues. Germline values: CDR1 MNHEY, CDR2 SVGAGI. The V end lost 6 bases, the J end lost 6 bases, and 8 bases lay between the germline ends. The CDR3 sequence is CASSPVPGELFF. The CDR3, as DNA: TGTGCCAGCAGCCCGGTCCCCGGGGAGCTGTTTTTT.

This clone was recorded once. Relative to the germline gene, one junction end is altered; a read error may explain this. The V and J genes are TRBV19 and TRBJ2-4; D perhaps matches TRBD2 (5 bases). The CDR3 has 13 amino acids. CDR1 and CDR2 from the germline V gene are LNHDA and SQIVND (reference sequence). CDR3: CASSISKGSRVDF. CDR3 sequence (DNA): TGTGCCAGTAGTATATCCAAAGGGTCGCGGGTAGACTTC.

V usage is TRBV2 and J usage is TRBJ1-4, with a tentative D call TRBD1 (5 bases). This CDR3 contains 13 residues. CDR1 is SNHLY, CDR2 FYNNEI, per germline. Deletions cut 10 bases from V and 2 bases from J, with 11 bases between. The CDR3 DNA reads TGTGCCACTTCGGGGGGGACTAATGAAAAACTGTTTTTT. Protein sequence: CATSGGTNEKLFF. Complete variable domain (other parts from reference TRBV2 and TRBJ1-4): EPEVTQTPSHQVTQMGQEVILRCVPISNHLYFYWYRQILGQKVEFLVSFYNNEISEKSEIFDDQFSVERPDGSNFTLKIRSTKLEDSAMYFCATSGGTNEKLFFGSGTQLSVL.

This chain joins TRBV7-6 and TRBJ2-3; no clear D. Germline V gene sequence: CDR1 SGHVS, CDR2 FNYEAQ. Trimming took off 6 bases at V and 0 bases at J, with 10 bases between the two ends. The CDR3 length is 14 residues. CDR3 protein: CASRTPGSTDTQYF. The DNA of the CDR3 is TGTGCCAGCAGAACCCCCGGGAGCACAGATACGCAGTATTTT.

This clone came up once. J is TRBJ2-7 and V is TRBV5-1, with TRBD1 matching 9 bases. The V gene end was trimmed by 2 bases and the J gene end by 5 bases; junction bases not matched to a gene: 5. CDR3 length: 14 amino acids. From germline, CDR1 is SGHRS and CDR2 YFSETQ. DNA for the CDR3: TGCGCCAGCAGCTTCCGGGACAGGGAACACGAGCAGTACTTC. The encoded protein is CASSFRDREHEQYF. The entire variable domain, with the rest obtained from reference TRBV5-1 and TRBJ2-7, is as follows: KAGVTQTPRYLIKTRGQQVTLSCSPISGHRSVSWYQQTPGQGLQFLFEYFSETQRNKGNFPGRFSGRQFSNSRSEMNVSTLELGDSALYLCASSFRDREHEQYFGPGTRLTVT.

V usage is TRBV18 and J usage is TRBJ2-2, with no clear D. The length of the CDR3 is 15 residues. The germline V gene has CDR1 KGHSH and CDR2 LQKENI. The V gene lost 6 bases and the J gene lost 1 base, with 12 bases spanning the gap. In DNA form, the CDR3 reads TGTGCCAGCTCCGGAGTACTGGGGAACACCGGGGAGCTGTTTTTT. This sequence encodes CASSGVLGNTGELFF. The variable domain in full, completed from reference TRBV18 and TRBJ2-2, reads NAGVMQNPRHLVRRRGQEARLRCSPMKGHSHVYWYRQLPEEGLKFMVYLQKENIIDESGMPKERFSAEFPKEGPSILRIQQVVRGDSAAYFCASSGVLGNTGELFFGEGSRLTVL.

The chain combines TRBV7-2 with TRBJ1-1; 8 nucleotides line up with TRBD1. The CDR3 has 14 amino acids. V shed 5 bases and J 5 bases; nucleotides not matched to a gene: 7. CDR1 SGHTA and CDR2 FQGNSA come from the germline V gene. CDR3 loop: CASSRGQAETEAFF. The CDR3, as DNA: TGTGCCAGCAGCCGGGGACAGGCCGAAACTGAAGCTTTCTTT.

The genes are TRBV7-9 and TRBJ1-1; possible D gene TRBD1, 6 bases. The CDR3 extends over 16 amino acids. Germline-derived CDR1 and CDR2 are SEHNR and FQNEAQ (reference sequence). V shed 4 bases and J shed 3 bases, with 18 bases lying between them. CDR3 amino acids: CASSYRFGGRDTEAFF. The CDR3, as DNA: TGTGCCAGCAGCTACCGGTTCGGGGGGCGCGACACTGAAGCTTTCTTT. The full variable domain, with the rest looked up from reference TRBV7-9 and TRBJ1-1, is DTGVSQNPRHKITKRGQNVTFRCDPISEHNRLYWYRQTLGQGPEFLTYFQNEAQLEKSRLLSDRFSAERPKGSFSTLEIQRTEQGDSAMYLCASSYRFGGRDTEAFFGQGTRLTVV.

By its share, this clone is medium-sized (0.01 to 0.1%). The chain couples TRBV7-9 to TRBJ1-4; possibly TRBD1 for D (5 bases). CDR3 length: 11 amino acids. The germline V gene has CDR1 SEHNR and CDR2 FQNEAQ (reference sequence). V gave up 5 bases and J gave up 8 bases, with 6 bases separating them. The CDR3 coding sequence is TGTGCCAGCAGCCGGACAGAAAAACTGTTTTTT. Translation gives CASSRTEKLFF.

The CDR3 DNA follows: TGCAGCGCCGGACTCCCTCCTCGGGAGCAGTACTTC. Translation: CSAGLPPREQYF. The rearrangement links TRBV29-1 to TRBJ2-7, with D perhaps TRBD2 (5 bases). Trimming shortened V by 7 bases and J by 7 bases, and 17 bases separated the two germline ends. This CDR3 comprises 12 residues. The germline gives CDR1 SQVTM, CDR2 ANQGSEA.

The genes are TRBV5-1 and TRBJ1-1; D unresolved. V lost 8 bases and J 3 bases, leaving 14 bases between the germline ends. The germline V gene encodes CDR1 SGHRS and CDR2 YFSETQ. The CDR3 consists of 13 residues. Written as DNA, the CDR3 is TGCGCCAGTAGAAGGGAGGCGGACACTGAAGCTTTCTTT. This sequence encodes CASRREADTEAFF.

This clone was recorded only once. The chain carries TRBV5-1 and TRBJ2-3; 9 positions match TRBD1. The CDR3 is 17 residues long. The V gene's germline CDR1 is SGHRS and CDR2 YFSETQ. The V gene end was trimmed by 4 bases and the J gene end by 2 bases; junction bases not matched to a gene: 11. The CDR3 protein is CASSTTRTGAITDTQYF. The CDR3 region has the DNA TGCGCCAGCAGCACAACAAGGACAGGGGCTATCACAGATACGCAGTATTTT.

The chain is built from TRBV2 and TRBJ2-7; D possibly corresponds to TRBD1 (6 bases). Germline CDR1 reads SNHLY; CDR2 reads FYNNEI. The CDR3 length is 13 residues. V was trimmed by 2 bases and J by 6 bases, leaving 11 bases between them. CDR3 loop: CASSEITGLEQYF. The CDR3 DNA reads TGTGCCAGCAGTGAAATAACAGGGCTCGAGCAGTACTTC.

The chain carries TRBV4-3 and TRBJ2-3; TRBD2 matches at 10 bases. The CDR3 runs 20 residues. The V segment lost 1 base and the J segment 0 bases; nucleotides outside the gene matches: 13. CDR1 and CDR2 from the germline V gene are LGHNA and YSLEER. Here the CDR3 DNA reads TGCGCCAGCAGCCAAGTCGCTCCGTTAGCGGGGGGCTCTAGCACAGATACGCAGTATTTT. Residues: CASSQVAPLAGGSSTDTQYF.

CDR3 DNA: TGTGCCAGCAGTGAAGTTAAGGGAGCCGGGGAGCTGTTTTTT. Translating gives CASSEVKGAGELFF. The chain combines TRBV6-1 with TRBJ2-2, with D maybe TRBD2 (5 bases). V was shortened by 1 base and J by 6 bases, with 9 bases between the two germline ends. Germline V gene data show CDR1 as MNHNS and CDR2 as SASEGT. There are 14 residues in the CDR3.

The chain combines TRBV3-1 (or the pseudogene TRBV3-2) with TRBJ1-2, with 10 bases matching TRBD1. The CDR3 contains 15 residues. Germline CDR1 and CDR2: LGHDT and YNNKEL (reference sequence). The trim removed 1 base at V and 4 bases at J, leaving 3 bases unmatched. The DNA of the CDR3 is TGTGCCAGCAGCCAAGCGACAGGGGGCGGCTATGGCTACACCTTC. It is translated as CASSQATGGGYGYTF.

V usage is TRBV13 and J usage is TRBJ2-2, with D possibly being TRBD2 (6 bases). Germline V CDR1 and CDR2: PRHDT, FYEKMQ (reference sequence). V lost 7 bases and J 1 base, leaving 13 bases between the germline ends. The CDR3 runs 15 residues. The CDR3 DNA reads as TGTGCCAGCACCGTGGGGGGTTGGAACACCGGGGAGCTGTTTTTT. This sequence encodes CASTVGGWNTGELFF.